The TCR beta chain described here comes from a study of T cells in Graves' hyperthyroidism and ophthalmopathy. Study findings and constraints: Blood also contained most expanded thyroid clonotypes above 0.001.

It was RNA transcripts that yielded the amplified TCR beta CDR3 regions. HTBI primers were used for first-round RT-PCR of the TCR CDR3. TCRdb independently ran MiXCR on the multiplex PCR reads; one entry per CDR3 protein. Of approximately 410,000 distinct CDR3 sequences listed, around 13% were seen once; the top ten hold more than 4.5%. This clonotype turned up a few times. The target antigen is unknown. With 4 bases clipped from V and 6 bases from J, the junction kept 9 bases outside the gene matches. The CDR3 runs to 15 residues. Germline CDR1 SGDLS, CDR2 YYNGEE. No progression to ophthalmopathy during 18 months of follow-up defined stable disease. Uncontrolled infection, other autoimmune disease, pregnancy and lactation each barred patients from inclusion. Diagnoses were established using clinical symptoms, serum thyroxine and TRAb, thyroid ultrasound and orbital computed tomography.

The V gene is TRBV9, the J gene TRBJ2-1, with 8 bases matching TRBD1. Specimen: blood. The clonotype was recovered from a woman aged 18-29 years with Graves' hyperthyroidism. The CDR3 here is CASSPRQGIANEQFF. CDR3 bases: TGTGCCAGCAGCCCCCGACAGGGGATCGCCAATGAGCAGTTCTTC.